Below, 15 T cell receptor beta chains from the same sample are listed, as sequenced in a study of cytotoxic CD8 clonotypes in ibrutinib-treated CLL. TCRdb's copy holds only in-frame clones and misses some; the assay was immunoSEQ multiplex PCR. The data contain around 52,000 clones, around 55% of them singletons. The specimen comprised PBMCs, sampled after 24 months of ibrutinib treatment. The receptors were sampled from a human donor with chronic lymphocytic leukemia.

The chain links TRBV30 to TRBJ2-1; D unresolved. Between the trimmed V and J ends, which lost 3 bases and 3 bases, there was a span of 6 bases. Germline CDR1 is GTSNPN and CDR2 is SVGIG (reference sequence). The CDR3 sequence is 12 residues long. DNA of the CDR3: TGTGCCTGGAGGTATGACTACAATGAGCAGTTCTTC. This encodes CAWRYDYNEQFF.

The CDR3 loop reads CASSWGWDSTDTQYF. The CDR3 nucleotides are TGTGCCAGCAGCTGGGGGTGGGACAGCACAGATACGCAGTATTTT. This chain links TRBV5-4 with TRBJ2-3; either TRBD1 or TRBD2 may fit D (5 bases each). The germline V and J ends were trimmed by 3 bases and 0 bases, with 11 bases remaining between them. Germline V gene sequence: CDR1 SGHNT, CDR2 YYREEE (reference sequence). This CDR3 is 15 amino acids long.

This clone appeared once. The chain combines TRBV11-2 with TRBJ2-7; D unresolved. Germline V gene sequence: CDR1 SGHAT, CDR2 FQNNGV. Trimming stripped 3 bases from V and 6 bases from J, with 9 bases between. The CDR3 covers 12 residues. For the CDR3, the DNA is TGTGCCAGCAGCTTGTCAGGTCTCGAGCAGTACTTC. It yields the protein CASSLSGLEQYF. The full variable domain, its missing parts supplied by reference TRBV11-2 and TRBJ2-7, is EAGVAQSPRYKIIEKRQSVAFWCNPISGHATLYWYQQILGQGPKLLIQFQNNGVVDDSQLPKDRFSAERLKGVDSTLKIQPAKLEDSAVYLCASSLSGLEQYFGPGTRLTVT.

The genes are TRBV28 and TRBJ1-2, with D hard to call. CDR3 length: 14 amino acids. Germline values: CDR1 MDHEN, CDR2 SYDVKM. Between the trimmed V and J ends, which lost 3 bases and 6 bases, there was a span of 14 bases. The CDR3 nucleotides are TGTGCCAGCAGTTTGGACCAGTCCATTCATGGCTACACCTTC. Its protein product is CASSLDQSIHGYTF.

CDR3 in DNA: TGTGCCAGCAGGGCCGGGACAGGGGGCTTCTATGGCTACACCTTC. Protein product: CASRAGTGGFYGYTF. The J gene is TRBJ1-2, the V gene TRBV5-4; 12 bases map to TRBD1. The CDR3 is 15 amino acids. Looked up from germline, CDR1 is SGHNT and CDR2 is YYREEE (reference sequence). The V and J ends lost 5 bases and 4 bases, in that order; junction bases with no gene match: 6.

The chain has TRBV18 and TRBJ1-1; weak D call: TRBD1 (5 bases). Germline V gives CDR1 KGHSH, CDR2 LQKENI. The CDR3 sequence is 13 residues long. Trimming took 6 bases from V and 1 from J, leaving 9 bases between them. CDR3 residues: CASSTGANTEAFF. In DNA form, the CDR3 reads TGTGCCAGCTCGACCGGGGCGAACACTGAAGCTTTCTTT.

In its sample, this clone is medium-sized. The chain links TRBV6-1 to TRBJ1-6; TRBD1 aligns across 7 bases. The germline CDR1 and CDR2 sequences are MNHNS and SASEGT. The CDR3 extends over 14 amino acids. The trim removed 10 bases at V and 8 bases at J, leaving 11 bases unmatched. The CDR3 DNA reads TGTGCCATCCACAGGGGACCCGATCATTCACCCCTCCACTTT. It encodes CAIHRGPDHSPLHF.

This clone showed up many times. This chain uses TRBV30 with TRBJ2-7; 8 bases map to TRBD2. The ends lost 3 bases at V and 6 bases at J; junction bases unmatched: 13. Germline V CDR1 and CDR2: GTSNPN, SVGIG (reference sequence). This CDR3 region has 15 residues. Here the CDR3 reads CAWSRISSGSSEQYF. The CDR3 region has the DNA TGTGCCTGGAGCCGCATCTCGAGCGGGAGTAGCGAGCAGTACTTC. Full variable domain (remainder filled in from reference TRBV30 and TRBJ2-7): SQTIHQWPATLVQPVGSPLSLECTVEGTSNPNLYWYRQAAGRGLQLLFYSVGIGQISSEVPQNLSASRPQDRQFILSSKKLLLSDSGFYLCAWSRISSGSSEQYFGPGTRLTVT.

The genes are TRBV5-3 and TRBJ2-1; 9 nucleotides agree with TRBD1. TRBV5-3 is labeled an ORF, and its function is uncertain. V gave up 8 bases and J gave up 5 bases; unmatched junction bases: 11. The CDR3 runs 15 residues. In DNA, the CDR3 is TGTGCCAGCAGCATTACAGGGGGCAGGGACAATGAGCAGTTCTTC. Its protein is CASSITGGRDNEQFF.

The V call is TRBV23-1, the J call TRBJ1-6, with a possible D match to TRBD1 (6 bases). TRBV23-1 is annotated as an ORF whose role is uncertain. V lost 6 bases, J lost 7 bases, and 19 bases lay in between. CDR3 length equals 16 residues. CDR3 region: CASSNRVWGQNSPLHF. The CDR3 DNA follows: TGCGCCAGCAGCAACAGGGTCTGGGGCCAGAATTCACCCCTCCACTTT.

V and J are TRBV5-1 and TRBJ2-1, with D unclear. V was shortened by 0 bases and J by 5 bases, with 15 bases between the two germline ends. This CDR3 comprises 16 residues. The germline gives CDR1 SGHRS, CDR2 YFSETQ. DNA for the CDR3: TGCGCCAGCAGCTTGGCCGTAATAGTTGGGAACAATGAGCAGTTCTTC. Residues: CASSLAVIVGNNEQFF.

This chain connects TRBV7-9 to TRBJ2-1, with 11 bases matching TRBD2. The germline V gene encodes CDR1 SEHNR and CDR2 FQNEAQ (reference sequence). This CDR3 contains 16 residues. V was clipped by 3 bases and J by 9 bases; unmatched bases: 10. CDR3 sequence reads: CASSLSLAGGSGEQFF. Here the CDR3 DNA reads TGTGCCAGCAGCTTGAGTCTAGCGGGAGGTAGCGGTGAGCAGTTCTTC.

This clone was detected only a few times. This chain links TRBV10-3 with TRBJ1-5; 7 bases align to TRBD1. The ends lost 6 bases at V and 0 bases at J; junction bases unmatched: 2. The CDR3 spans 14 residues. In germline, CDR1 is ENHRY, CDR2 SYGVKD. CDR3 protein: CAIRGTDSNQPQHF. Written as DNA, the CDR3 is TGTGCCATCAGGGGGACAGATAGCAATCAGCCCCAGCATTTT.

This clone was observed a handful of times. The chain is built from TRBV28 and TRBJ1-1; D is ambiguous. The germline gives CDR1 MDHEN, CDR2 SYDVKM. Between the trimmed V and J ends, which lost 7 bases and 5 bases, there was a span of 5 bases. This CDR3 contains 10 residues. The CDR3 bases are TGTGCCAGCAAAGGTACTGAAGCTTTCTTT. As protein: CASKGTEAFF.

This clone has ten or more counts. The chain is built from TRBV5-1 and TRBJ2-3; a possible D gene is TRBD2 (5 bases). The CDR3 has 15 amino acids. Germline CDR1 is SGHRS and CDR2 is YFSETQ. V lost 0 bases, J lost 0 bases, and 8 bases lay in between. This CDR3 is CASSLVGGSTDTQYF. CDR3 nucleotides: TGCGCCAGCAGCTTGGTGGGCGGGAGCACAGATACGCAGTATTTT.